This T cell receptor (beta chain) was documented in a study of blood T cell repertoires in COVID-19. Study overall: From the United States, Italy and Spain came samples of acute and convalescent COVID-19. T cells, B-cell-depleted T cells, or PBMCs provided the cDNA or gDNA that served as material.

As handled by the study authors: By means of reference gene primer amplification, nucleated cell counts were estimated. Assay: immunoSEQ multiplex PCR; the TCRdb copy retains only in-frame clones and omits some. The V and J calls and clone size are taken from that table; D and trimming were inferred from the DNA. The sample consists of roughly 200,000 clones, 85% to 90% of them appearing once. CDR3 length equals 15 residues. Germline V gene data show CDR1 as MDHEN and CDR2 as SYDVKM. V was pared by 10 bases and J by 0 bases, with 11 bases of the junction left unmatched. This TCR was recovered from a man between 60 and 75 years old who had recovered from COVID-19. The chain carries TRBV28 and TRBJ1-1; TRBD1 matches at 7 bases. Sequencing was carried out using peripheral blood. The CDR3 is CANSRDRALNTEAFF. The CDR3 DNA is TGTGCCAACAGCCGGGACAGAGCCTTGAACACTGAAGCTTTCTTT.